This is a list of T cell receptor beta chains from one sample in a study of OX40 agonist ivuxolimab in advanced cancers. Libraries were prepared by immunoSEQ multiplex PCR; TCRdb keeps only in-frame clonotypes and omits some of them. This sample has roughly 100,000 clones, with 90% found just once. The sample in question was CD4+ or CD8+ T cells sorted from blood, obtained in a trial of the OX40 agonist ivuxolimab. The receptors come from an adult with an advanced solid tumor such as melanoma, head and neck, liver or kidney cancer. The CDR3 runs from the conserved cysteine through the conserved F or W. Each record gives: D gene, J gene, clone size, V gene, CDR3 DNA, CDR3 protein. D genes are given only for firm matches. Clone size appears in some rows only: once, few, many, or a class for an expanded clone.

TRBD1	TRBJ2-1	.	TRBV10-1	TGCGCCAGCAGTGAGTCTTCAGGGGGCGGCTACAATGAGCAGTTCTTC	CASSESSGGGYNEQFF
.	TRBJ2-3	few	TRBV10-3	TGTGCCATCAGTGACGTAGCGGCTAGCACAGATACGCAGTATTTT	CAISDVAASTDTQYF
.	TRBJ1-2	.	TRBV16	TGTGCCATCACTCGGGGACCAGCTAACTATGGCTACACCTTC	CAITRGPANYGYTF
TRBD1	TRBJ1-1	.	TRBV5-5	TGTGCCAGCAGCTGGGGACAGATGAACACTGAAGCTTTCTTT	CASSWGQMNTEAFF
TRBD1	TRBJ2-3	.	TRBV19	TGTGCCAGTTCCCGACAGGGCCCCGGGGATACGCAGTATTTT	CASSRQGPGDTQYF
.	TRBJ1-1	few	TRBV5-5	TGTGCCAGCCAAAGGGGAGGGTTCAGACCAACAGGGAACACTGAAGCTTTCTTT	CASQRGGFRPTGNTEAFF
.	TRBJ2-1	.	TRBV5-1	TGCGCCAGCAGCATTACAGGGATGGTGAACGATGAGCAGTTCTTC	CASSITGMVNDEQFF
TRBD1	TRBJ1-2	.	TRBV28	TGTGCCAGCAGTCCACCGACAGGGAGTAACTATGGCTACACCTTC	CASSPPTGSNYGYTF
.	TRBJ1-1	.	TRBV28	TGTGCCAGCAGTTTCCCCTTGCAGTTTGAAGCTTTCTTT	CASSFPLQFEAFF
.	TRBJ2-3	.	TRBV4-3	TGCGCCAGCAGCCGAGGCGACTACACAGATACGCAGTATTTT	CASSRGDYTDTQYF
TRBD1	TRBJ1-4	.	TRBV7-9	TGTGCCAGCAGCTCACAGGGGCCTAATGAAAAACTGTTTTTT	CASSSQGPNEKLFF
TRBD1	TRBJ1-2	.	TRBV2	TGTGCCAGCAGTGAAACCGACAGGGGGAGCGCTGGCTACACCTTC	CASSETDRGSAGYTF
.	TRBJ2-1	.	TRBV18	TGTGCCAGCTCACCACCGACAGACAATGAGCAGTTCTTC	CASSPPTDNEQFF
TRBD1	TRBJ1-1	.	TRBV14	TGTGCCAGCAGTCTAGGGACAGGGGGCTTGAACACTGAAGCTTTCTTT	CASSLGTGGLNTEAFF
TRBD2	TRBJ2-1	.	TRBV6-5	TGTGCCAGCTTCCCAGCCGGGACTAGCGGGGGTGAGCAGTTCTTC	CASFPAGTSGGEQFF
.	TRBJ2-6	.	TRBV11-2	TGTGCCAGCAGAGACGGCTCTGGGGCCAACGTCCTGACTTTC	CASRDGSGANVLTF
.	TRBJ2-7	.	TRBV7-2	TGTGCCAGCAGCTTGCCTCCTGTCTACGAGCAGTACTTC	CASSLPPVYEQYF
TRBD1	TRBJ2-6	.	TRBV30	TGTGCCTGGAGTTCGGGACAGGGGAGGTCTGGGGCCAACGTCCTGACTTTC	CAWSSGQGRSGANVLTF
.	TRBJ2-7	.	TRBV5-1	TGCGCCAGCAGCTTACGGAGTCTGGACAGCTCCTACGAGCAGTACTTC	CASSLRSLDSSYEQYF
.	TRBJ1-3	.	TRBV21-1	TGTGCCAGCAGCAAAGAGCCCCGCGTCGTCCAGGGGGTCACAGGAAACACCATATATTTT	CASSKEPRVVQGVTGNTIYF
.	TRBJ1-1	.	TRBV7-2	TGTGCCAGCAGCTCCGGGCAGCCATACGTGTTCGCTGAAGCTTTCTTT	CASSSGQPYVFAEAFF
.	TRBJ2-3	.	TRBV5-1	TGCGCCAGCAGCTTGATGACTCAGGGGAGGACCACAGATACGCAGTATTTT	CASSLMTQGRTTDTQYF
.	TRBJ1-6	.	TRBV10-3	TGTGCCATCAGTGAGTCCAACAGACTGAATTCACCCCTCCACTTT	CAISESNRLNSPLHF
.	TRBJ1-2	.	TRBV5-1	TGCGCCAGCACCATAGACAGGAACCATGGCTACACCTTC	CASTIDRNHGYTF
TRBD2	TRBJ2-5	few	TRBV4-1	TGCGCCAGCAGCCAGGGGACTAGCGGGGGCCCCCAAGAGACCCAGTACTTC	CASSQGTSGGPQETQYF
.	TRBJ2-1	.	TRBV30	TGTGCCTGGAGTGGGTCGGGCAATGAGCAGTTCTTC	CAWSGSGNEQFF
.	TRBJ1-3	.	TRBV7-9	TGTGCCAGCAGTTTGAGACTGGACAGCTCTGGAAACACCATATATTTT	CASSLRLDSSGNTIYF
.	TRBJ2-1	.	TRBV7-2	TGTGCCAGCAGCCGTCCGGACTACAATGAGCAGTTCTTC	CASSRPDYNEQFF
TRBD1	TRBJ1-1	.	TRBV5-4	TGTGCCAGCAGCGTGGAGGGGGCGTTGAACACTGAAGCTTTCTTT	CASSVEGALNTEAFF
.	TRBJ2-2	.	TRBV30	TGTGCCTGGAACTTTGGGAGTGGGGAGCTGTTTTTT	CAWNFGSGELFF
TRBD2	TRBJ2-2	.	TRBV5-1	TGCGCCAGCAGTTTTAGCGGGGATTGGACCGGGGAGCTGTTTTTT	CASSFSGDWTGELFF
.	TRBJ2-7	.	TRBV21-1	TGTGCCAGCAGCAAAGGGGGAGGACCGCGCCTCGACTACGAGCAGTACTTC	CASSKGGGPRLDYEQYF
TRBD1	TRBJ1-5	few	TRBV18	TGTGCCAGCTCACCCCAGGGGGATCAGCCCCAGCATTTT	CASSPQGDQPQHF
.	TRBJ1-2	.	TRBV7-2	TGTGCCAGCAGCTCCCCCAATACGGCTCCCCACACCTTC	CASSSPNTAPHTF
.	TRBJ2-5	once	TRBV19	TGTGCCAGTACCCGGACCCTGGGGCGAGAGACCCAGTACTTC	CASTRTLGRETQYF
.	TRBJ1-4	.	TRBV18	TGTGCCAGCTCACCCCTAGGCGGAGAAAGAGAAAAACTGTTTTTT	CASSPLGGEREKLFF
.	TRBJ2-4	.	TRBV9	TGTGCCAGCAGCGCCGGTCGATTTGGGGACATTCAGTACTTC	CASSAGRFGDIQYF
.	TRBJ2-3	once	TRBV7-2	TGTGCCAGCAGACCCCCGGGACTGGGGATTACAGATACGCAGTATTTT	CASRPPGLGITDTQYF
TRBD2	TRBJ2-3	.	TRBV6-1	TGTGCCAGCAACCGGGGGGGGATGGATACGCAGTATTTT	CASNRGGMDTQYF
.	TRBJ1-2	.	TRBV10-3	TGTGCCATCAGTGAGACGGCAGGGGCGCTTGAAACCTATGGCTACACCTTC	CAISETAGALETYGYTF
TRBD1	TRBJ1-4	.	TRBV18	TGTGCCAGCTCACCTCAAGGACAGGGTGGTGAAAAACTGTTTTTT	CASSPQGQGGEKLFF
.	TRBJ2-3	.	TRBV5-1	TGCGCCAGCAGCCGCCGACTCCCCGCTGGAGATACGCAGTATTTT	CASSRRLPAGDTQYF
.	TRBJ1-2	once	TRBV2	TGTGCCAGCAGCCATACAGGACTCGGTACCTATGGCTACACCTTC	CASSHTGLGTYGYTF
TRBD1	TRBJ2-2	.	TRBV4-3	TGCGCCAGCAGCATACAGGGGACCGGGGAGCTGTTTTTT	CASSIQGTGELFF
.	TRBJ1-6	.	TRBV4-2	TGTGCCAGCAGCCAAGATTGGGACAACTATAATTCACCCCTCCACTTT	CASSQDWDNYNSPLHF
.	TRBJ2-3	.	TRBV25-1	TGTGCCAGCAGTGGATCACAGTTCCCCACAGATACGCAGTATTTT	CASSGSQFPTDTQYF
.	TRBJ2-2	.	TRBV5-1	TGCGCCAGCAGCCCAATGGGGGGCTCCGCCGGGGAGCTGTTTTTT	CASSPMGGSAGELFF
TRBD1	TRBJ1-1	once	TRBV7-2	TGTGCCAGCAGCGTCGACAGGGACACTGAAGCTTTCTTT	CASSVDRDTEAFF
TRBD2	TRBJ2-5	.	TRBV11-3	TGTGCCAGCAGCCAAGGACTAGCGGGGGGGCTGGAGACCCAGTACTTC	CASSQGLAGGLETQYF
TRBD1	TRBJ1-5	once	TRBV28	TGTGCCAGCAGTTTAGCGGACAGGGAAAATCAGCCCCAGCATTTT	CASSLADRENQPQHF
.	TRBJ1-3	.	TRBV2	TGTGCCAGCAGTGGGGGGGGGCCTGGAAACACCATATATTTT	CASSGGGPGNTIYF
.	TRBJ2-3	.	TRBV7-9	TGTGCCACCACGCGTCGCACAGATACGCAGTATTTT	CATTRRTDTQYF
TRBD2	TRBJ2-1	.	TRBV6-5	TGTGCCAGCAGTTGGCGGGGGGTCCAGGGCGATGAGCAGTTCTTC	CASSWRGVQGDEQFF
TRBD1	TRBJ1-5	once	TRBV19	TGTGCCAGTAGCGAAACCCGGGACAGAGCTAACAATCAGCCCCAGCATTTT	CASSETRDRANNQPQHF
TRBD1	TRBJ2-7	.	TRBV7-9	TGTGCCAGCAGCCTCACAGGGGGGCAGTACTTC	CASSLTGGQYF
TRBD2	TRBJ2-3	once	TRBV7-9	TGTGCCAGCAGCTCCGGACTAGCGGGGGACACAGATACGCAGTATTTT	CASSSGLAGDTDTQYF
TRBD2	TRBJ2-6	.	TRBV27	TGTGCCAGCAGTTCTCGCGGGAGGATCTCTGGGGCCAACGTCCTGACTTTC	CASSSRGRISGANVLTF